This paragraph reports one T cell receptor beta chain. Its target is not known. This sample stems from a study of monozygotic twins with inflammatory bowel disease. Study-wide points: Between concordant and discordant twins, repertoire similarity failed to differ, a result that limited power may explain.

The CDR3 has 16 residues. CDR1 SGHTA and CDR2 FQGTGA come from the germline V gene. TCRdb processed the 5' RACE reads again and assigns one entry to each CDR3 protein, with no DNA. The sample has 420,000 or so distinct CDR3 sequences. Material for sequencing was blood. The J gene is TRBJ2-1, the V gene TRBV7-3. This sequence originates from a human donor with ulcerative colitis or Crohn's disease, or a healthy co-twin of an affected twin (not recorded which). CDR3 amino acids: CASSPVVQSSYNEQFF.